This T cell receptor beta chain was observed in a study of CD8 T cells in ankylosing spondylitis. General observations from the study: Significant enrichment of disease-linked clones was reported in matched ankylosing spondylitis synovial fluid. Characteristic of ankylosing spondylitis blood, it appeared, was a TCR beta motif comprising several highly homologous variants.

Trimming at V came to 7 bases and at J to 6 bases, leaving 9 bases not matched to a gene. The CDR3 covers 16 residues. CDR1 SNHLY and CDR2 FYNNEI come from the germline V gene. Quantitative 5'-RACE with molecular barcodes produced the TCR beta libraries. TCRdb reprocessed the 5' RACE reads via MiXCR and lists one record per CDR3 protein. The data contain 220,000 or so distinct CDR3 sequences, about 11% of them singletons. Points on this clonotype: The antigen is unknown.

This chain connects TRBV2 to TRBJ2-2; 12 bases are shared with TRBD2. This receptor was obtained from a male donor with ankylosing spondylitis or in good health (not recorded which). Material: blood, either unsorted or a sorted T cell fraction (not recorded which). The CDR3 here is CASKPGTSGFAGELFF. CDR3 coding DNA: TGTGCCAGCAAGCCCGGGACTAGCGGGTTCGCCGGGGAGCTGTTTTTT.